Listed here are 11 T cell receptor beta chains from one sample, sequenced in a study of cytomegalovirus exposure and HLA in healthy donors. The PCR employed 60 Vbeta primers together with 13 Jbeta primers. Profiling relied on immunoSEQ multiplex PCR, and the TCRdb table lists in-frame clones only, not all of them. Of hundreds of thousands of clones listed, 80% to 90% are singletons. The sequenced sample was PBMCs. Receptors originate from a woman between 18 and 29 years old in good health and CMV-seronegative.

The sample holds one count of this clone. CDR3 region: CSVEEVEGMETQYF. The DNA for the CDR3 is TGCAGCGTTGAAGAAGTGGAGGGGATGGAGACCCAGTACTTC. The V and J genes are TRBV29-1 and TRBJ2-5, with D possibly matching TRBD2 (6 bases). The V end lost 0 bases, the J end lost 5 bases, and 13 bases lay between the germline ends. Per germline, CDR1 SQVTM and CDR2 ANQGSEA. CDR3 length: 14 residues.

This sequence joins TRBV6-5 and TRBJ1-1; TRBD1 might be the D (6 bases). CDR1 and CDR2 (germline): MNHEY, SVGAGI. V lost 5 bases, J lost 0 bases, and 13 bases lay in between. This CDR3 has 15 residues. The CDR3 DNA reads as TGTGCCAGCAGTCTTAAGACAGGCTTGAACACTGAAGCTTTCTTT. The encoded protein is CASSLKTGLNTEAFF.

The V gene is TRBV10-3, the J gene TRBJ1-4; 7 bases line up with TRBD1. The germline V gene has CDR1 ENHRY and CDR2 SYGVKD. The CDR3 consists of 15 residues. V was pared by 4 bases and J by 7 bases, with 9 bases of the junction left unmatched. CDR3 sequence: CAISADREWSEKLFF. In DNA form, the CDR3 reads TGTGCCATCAGTGCAGACAGGGAATGGAGTGAAAAACTGTTTTTT.

Details on this clone: The same CDR3 arises from other DNA sequences in this sample as well. The chain is built from TRBV13 and TRBJ1-6; D is possibly TRBD1 (6 bases). Germline V gene data show CDR1 as PRHDT and CDR2 as FYEKMQ (reference sequence). The CDR3 runs to 15 residues. The ends were cut back, 6 bases at V and 6 bases at J, with 15 bases in the middle. CDR3 amino acids: CASRPPGVGNSPLHF. Written as DNA, the CDR3 is TGTGCCAGCAGGCCCCCAGGGGTCGGTAATTCACCCCTCCACTTT.

This sequence joins TRBV2 and TRBJ1-2; D call uncertain. Germline V gene sequence: CDR1 SNHLY, CDR2 FYNNEI. V was trimmed by 6 bases and J by 3 bases, leaving 14 bases between them. The length of the CDR3 is 14 residues. The DNA for the CDR3 is TGTGCCAGCAGGCCCCCTGACGGAGACTATGGCTACACCTTC. This encodes CASRPPDGDYGYTF. Combining the CDR3 with reference TRBV2 and TRBJ1-2 gives the whole variable domain EPEVTQTPSHQVTQMGQEVILRCVPISNHLYFYWYRQILGQKVEFLVSFYNNEISEKSEIFDDQFSVERPDGSNFTLKIRSTKLEDSAMYFCASRPPDGDYGYTFGSGTRLTVV.

This rearrangement joins TRBV7-3 to TRBJ2-2, with a possible D match to TRBD1 (5 bases). The germline gives CDR1 SGHTA, CDR2 FQGTGA. The CDR3 covers 14 residues. With 2 bases removed from V and 7 bases from J, the gap between germline ends came to 11 bases. CDR3 coding DNA: TGTGCCAGCAGCTTACGGCAGGGTCACGGGGAGCTGTTTTTT. Amino acid sequence: CASSLRQGHGELFF.

The chain uses TRBV2 and TRBJ2-5, with 7 nucleotides matching TRBD2. V shed 11 bases and J 4 bases; nucleotides not matched to a gene: 4. The CDR3 length is 11 residues. Germline V gene lookup returns CDR1 SNHLY and CDR2 FYNNEI. Here the CDR3 DNA reads TGTGCCGTTCCGGGAGGAGAGACCCAGTACTTC. It specifies CAVPGGETQYF.

The rearrangement joins TRBV6-1 to TRBJ2-1; 9 bases map to TRBD1. V lost 8 bases, J lost 2 bases, and 4 bases stayed unmatched. CDR1 is MNHNS and CDR2 is SASEGT in the germline V gene. This CDR3 is 14 amino acids long. This chain's CDR3 is CASRRQGAYNEQFF. The CDR3 coding sequence is TGTGCCAGCCGTAGACAGGGGGCCTACAATGAGCAGTTCTTC.

The chain joins TRBV4-1 to TRBJ2-1; possibly TRBD1 for D (6 bases). With 1 base removed from V and 1 base from J, the gap between germline ends came to 8 bases. Per the germline V gene, CDR1 is MGHRA and CDR2 is YSYEKL. The CDR3 consists of 15 residues. The CDR3 sequence is CASSQARGSYNEQFF. In nucleotides, the CDR3 is TGCGCCAGCAGCCAAGCCAGGGGTTCCTACAATGAGCAGTTCTTC.

The chain joins TRBV4-1 to TRBJ1-2, with D uncertain. Trimming took 2 bases from V and 4 from J, leaving 11 bases between them. The CDR3 loop spans 14 amino acids. Germline values: CDR1 MGHRA, CDR2 YSYEKL. This chain's CDR3 is CASSQPLDTYGYTF. The DNA for the CDR3 is TGCGCCAGCAGCCAACCCCTCGACACCTATGGCTACACCTTC.

This sequence joins TRBV5-1 and TRBJ1-1, with 9 nucleotides matching TRBD1. The V segment lost 4 bases and the J segment 10 bases; nucleotides outside the gene matches: 11. The CDR3 spans 14 residues. Germline assignment: CDR1 SGHRS and CDR2 YFSETQ. DNA of the CDR3: TGCGCCAGCAGCATAGGACAGGGGAAGGTAAGAGCTTTCTTT. Its protein product is CASSIGQGKVRAFF.